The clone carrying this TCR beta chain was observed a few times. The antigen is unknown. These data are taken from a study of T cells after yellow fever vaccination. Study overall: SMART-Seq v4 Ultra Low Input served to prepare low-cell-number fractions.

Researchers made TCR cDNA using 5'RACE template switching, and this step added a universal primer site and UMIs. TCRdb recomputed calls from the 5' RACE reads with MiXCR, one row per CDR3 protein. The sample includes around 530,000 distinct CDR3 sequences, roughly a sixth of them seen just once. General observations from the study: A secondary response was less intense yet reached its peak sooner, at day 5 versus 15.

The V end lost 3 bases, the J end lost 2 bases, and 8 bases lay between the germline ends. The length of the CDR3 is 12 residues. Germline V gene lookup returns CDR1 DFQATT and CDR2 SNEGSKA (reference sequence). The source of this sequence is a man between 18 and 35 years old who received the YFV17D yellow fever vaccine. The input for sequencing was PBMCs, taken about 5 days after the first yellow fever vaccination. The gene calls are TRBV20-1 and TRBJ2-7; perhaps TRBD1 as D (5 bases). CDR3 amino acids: CSARDNTYEQYF. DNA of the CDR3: TGCAGTGCTAGGGACAATACCTACGAGCAGTACTTC.